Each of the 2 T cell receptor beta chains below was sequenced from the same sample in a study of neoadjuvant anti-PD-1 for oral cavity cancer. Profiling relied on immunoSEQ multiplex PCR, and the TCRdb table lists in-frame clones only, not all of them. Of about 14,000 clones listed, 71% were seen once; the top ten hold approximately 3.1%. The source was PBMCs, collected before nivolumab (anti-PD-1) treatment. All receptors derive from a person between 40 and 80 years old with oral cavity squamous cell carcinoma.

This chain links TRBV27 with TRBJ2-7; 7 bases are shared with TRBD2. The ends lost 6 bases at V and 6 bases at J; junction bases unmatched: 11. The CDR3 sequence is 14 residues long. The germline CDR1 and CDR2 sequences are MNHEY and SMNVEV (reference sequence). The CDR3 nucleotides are TGTGCCAGCAGATCTCTAGCGGTCCCGCCCGAGCAGTACTTC. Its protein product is CASRSLAVPPEQYF.

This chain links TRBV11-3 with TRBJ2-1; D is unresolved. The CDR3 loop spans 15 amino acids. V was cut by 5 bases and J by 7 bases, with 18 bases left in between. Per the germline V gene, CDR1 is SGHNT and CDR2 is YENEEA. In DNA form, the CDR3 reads TGTGCCAGCAGCCCGTTGGGCTTCGACTCGAATGAGCAGTTCTTC. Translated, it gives CASSPLGFDSNEQFF.